One and the same sample provided the 26 T cell receptor beta chains below, sequenced in a study of T cells in Graves' hyperthyroidism and ophthalmopathy. Amplified regions were TCR beta CDR3 sequences from RNA transcripts. The HTBI set primed first-round TCR CDR3 RT-PCR. TCRdb ran MiXCR on the multiplex PCR reads and lists one entry per CDR3 protein. This sample yields around 240,000 distinct CDR3 sequences, of which 13% to 15% are seen a single time; about an eighth belongs to the top ten. Sequencing was performed on blood. Receptor source: a woman aged 40 to 50 with Graves' hyperthyroidism that later progressed to Graves' ophthalmopathy.

This clonotype showed up many times. The chain links TRBV20-1 to TRBJ2-1; 8 nucleotides align to TRBD2. The length of the CDR3 is 15 residues. Germline lookup yields CDR1 DFQATT and CDR2 SNEGSKA (reference sequence). V was clipped by 2 bases and J by 6 bases; unmatched bases: 9. DNA for the CDR3: TGCAGTGCTAGAAGGCGTCTAGCGGGTTTCAATGAGCAGTTCTTC. This translates into CSARRRLAGFNEQFF.

This clonotype has ten or more counts. V usage is TRBV28 and J usage is TRBJ2-1, with no clear D. V was clipped by 3 bases and J by 8 bases, with 17 bases between them. The CDR3 extends over 15 amino acids. Germline V CDR1 and CDR2: MDHEN, SYDVKM. The CDR3 nucleotides read TGTGCCAGCAGTTTGATAGAGTTAATAGTCGATGAGCAGTTCTTC. It codes for CASSLIELIVDEQFF.

This clonotype was found many times. The rearrangement joins TRBV10-3 to TRBJ2-6, with D possibly being TRBD2 (6 bases). Per the germline V gene, CDR1 is ENHRY and CDR2 is SYGVKD. The length of the CDR3 is 15 residues. Trimming shortened V by 8 bases and J by 2 bases, and 13 bases separated the two germline ends. CDR3 DNA: TGTGCCATCGGGAGGCATCATGCTGGGGCCAACGTCCTGACTTTC. This codes for CAIGRHHAGANVLTF.

This clonotype was counted many times. V usage is TRBV5-6 and J usage is TRBJ2-6; TRBD1 is a possible D gene (6 bases). V was shortened by 7 bases and J by 2 bases, with 19 bases between the two germline ends. CDR3 size: 17 residues. Germline CDR1 and CDR2: SGHDT and YYEEEE. DNA for the CDR3: TGTGCCAGCGCTACACAGGGTTATCGGACTGGGGCCAACGTCCTGACTTTC. Translated, it gives CASATQGYRTGANVLTF.

This clonotype was detected many times. The chain employs TRBV5-1 and TRBJ2-5; 8 bases are a match to TRBD2. The CDR3 extends over 15 amino acids. Unmatched junction bases numbered 11, after V lost 5 bases and J lost 5 bases. Germline V lookup: CDR1 SGHRS, CDR2 YFSETQ. CDR3 sequence (DNA): TGCGCCAGCAGTTATACGGGACTAGAGCATGAGACCCAGTACTTC. Translating it yields CASSYTGLEHETQYF.

This clonotype was detected a few times. The chain links TRBV24-1 to TRBJ2-1; weak D call: TRBD2 (6 bases). Germline loops: CDR1 KGHDR, CDR2 SFDVKD. The CDR3 is made up of 15 amino acids. The V and J ends lost 1 base and 8 bases respectively, with 14 bases between them. This CDR3 reads CATSDLVLEGDEQFF. CDR3 nucleotide sequence: TGTGCCACCAGTGATTTAGTCCTGGAGGGTGATGAGCAGTTCTTC.

The table lists this clonotype with a few counts. A much larger clone differs by one base, so this may be a read error. V is TRBV13 and J is TRBJ2-1; 8 bases match TRBD1. With V trimmed by 4 bases and J by 3 bases, 5 bases remained unmatched. CDR1 is PRHDT and CDR2 is FYEKMQ in the germline V gene (reference sequence). The CDR3 runs 15 residues. The CDR3 DNA follows: TGTGCCAGCAGCTCTAGGACAGGGCACTACAATGAGCAGTTCTTC. It encodes CASSSRTGHYNEQFF. Supplemented by reference TRBV13 and TRBJ2-1, the full variable domain reads AAGVIQSPRHLIKEKRETATLKCYPIPRHDTVYWYQQGPGQDPQFLISFYEKMQSDKGSIPDRFSAQQFSDYHSELNMSSLELGDSALYFCASSSRTGHYNEQFFGPGTRLTVL.

This clonotype was found many times. The chain combines TRBV9 with TRBJ1-2; D not resolved. Germline values: CDR1 SGDLS, CDR2 YYNGEE. Trimming cost V 4 bases and J 0 bases, with 25 bases left between them. This CDR3 has 19 amino acids. Written as DNA, the CDR3 is TGTGCCAGCAGCCTCCCCCGGGAGGGTGTAAGTTCATCTAACTATGGCTACACCTTC. Protein: CASSLPREGVSSSNYGYTF.

In this sample, this clonotype turned up many times. V gene TRBV20-1 combines with J gene TRBJ2-5; a weak D match, TRBD1 (6 bases). Trimming cost V 5 bases and J 5 bases, with 12 bases left between them. From germline, CDR1 is DFQATT and CDR2 SNEGSKA (reference sequence). The CDR3 consists of 12 residues. CDR3 loop: CSAGTGLETQYF. Written as DNA, the CDR3 is TGCAGTGCTGGAACAGGGTTGGAGACCCAGTACTTC.

The chain carries TRBV5-1 and TRBJ2-3; 7 bases agree with TRBD2. The germline gives CDR1 SGHRS, CDR2 YFSETQ. J lost 3 bases, V lost 0 bases, and 4 bases had no gene match. The CDR3 length is 15 residues. The CDR3 spells CASSLGAGVTDTQYF. Written as DNA, the CDR3 is TGCGCCAGCAGCTTGGGTGCGGGAGTTACAGATACGCAGTATTTT.

The V and J genes are TRBV5-1 and TRBJ2-7; 7 bases match TRBD1. There are 15 residues in the CDR3. The J segment lost 2 bases and the V segment lost 4 bases, leaving 9 bases of the junction unmatched. Germline V CDR1 and CDR2: SGHRS, YFSETQ. The CDR3 loop reads CASSPRTGPTYEQYF. CDR3 DNA sequence: TGCGCCAGCAGCCCACGGACAGGACCAACCTACGAGCAGTACTTC.

This clonotype appeared many times. The chain has TRBV10-3 and TRBJ1-5; TRBD1 agrees at 9 bases. The CDR3 totals 17 residues. The junction had 13 bases not matched to a gene; V was cut back by 6 bases and J by 4 bases. Germline assignment: CDR1 ENHRY and CDR2 SYGVKD. The DNA for the CDR3 is TGTGCCATCAGCCCATCTCTTCGACAGGGGGTAAATCAGCCCCAGCATTTT. This gives the protein CAISPSLRQGVNQPQHF.

This clonotype was detected ten times or more. V usage is TRBV15 and J usage is TRBJ2-7; 9 nucleotides match TRBD1. The CDR3 runs 14 residues. Trimming at V came to 9 bases and at J to 1 base, leaving 7 bases not matched to a gene. Germline V gene lookup returns CDR1 LNHNV and CDR2 YYDKDF (reference sequence). The CDR3 DNA sequence: TGTGCCACTTCCGCGGGACAGGGTTCCTACGAGCAGTACTTC. It encodes CATSAGQGSYEQYF.

This clonotype came up many times. The chain combines TRBV2 with TRBJ2-1; 14 bases match TRBD2. Germline assignment: CDR1 SNHLY and CDR2 FYNNEI. The V and J ends lost 1 base and 2 bases, in that order; junction bases with no gene match: 7. This CDR3 is built from 19 residues. The CDR3 nucleotides are TGTGCCAGCAGTGAAGTGACTAGCGGGAGGGCCCTCCCCTACAATGAGCAGTTCTTC. Its translation: CASSEVTSGRALPYNEQFF.

This clonotype was seen ten or more times. J is TRBJ2-1 and V is TRBV28; no reliable D call. Germline CDR1 reads MDHEN; CDR2 reads SYDVKM. V lost 3 bases, J lost 1 base, and 10 bases lay in between. The CDR3 is 15 residues long. As DNA, the CDR3 is TGTGCCAGCAGTTTGCTAAAAGTTTCCTACAATGAGCAGTTCTTC. This gives the protein CASSLLKVSYNEQFF.

This clonotype was detected ten times or more. V gene TRBV24-1 combines with J gene TRBJ2-5; possible D gene TRBD2, 5 bases. The germline V and J ends were trimmed by 1 base and 4 bases, with 9 bases remaining between them. The CDR3 covers 14 residues. The germline gives CDR1 KGHDR, CDR2 SFDVKD. The CDR3 sequence is CATSDFRAAETQYF. In DNA form, the CDR3 reads TGTGCCACCAGTGATTTTCGAGCGGCAGAGACCCAGTACTTC.

This clonotype was detected ten times or more. The chain's CDR3 is CASSKTPLSPNRGEKLFF. CDR3 coding DNA: TGCGCCAGCAGCAAGACCCCCCTCAGCCCTAACCGGGGTGAAAAACTGTTTTTT. This chain connects TRBV5-1 to TRBJ1-4; D unclear. Trimming stripped 4 bases from V and 7 bases from J, with 26 bases between. The CDR3 spans 18 residues. The V gene's germline CDR1 is SGHRS and CDR2 YFSETQ.

This clonotype was recorded at least ten times. The rearrangement links TRBV5-6 to TRBJ2-5; D is possibly TRBD1 or TRBD2 (6 bases each). This CDR3 is 16 amino acids long. CDR1 and CDR2 (germline): SGHDT, YYEEEE. Trimming removed 0 bases at V and 6 bases at J, with 18 bases between. The CDR3 nucleotides read TGTGCCAGCAGCTTGGAAGGAGGGACAACTCTAAAGACCCAGTACTTC. Translated: CASSLEGGTTLKTQYF. The full variable domain, its missing parts supplied by reference TRBV5-6 and TRBJ2-5, is DAGVTQSPTHLIKTRGQQVTLRCSPKSGHDTVSWYQQALGQGPQFIFQYYEEEERQRGNFPDRFSGHQFPNYSSELNVNALLLGDSALYLCASSLEGGTTLKTQYFGPGTRLLVL.

This rearrangement joins TRBV6-5 to TRBJ2-1; D is undetermined. V was pared by 2 bases and J by 6 bases, with 2 bases between. The CDR3 contains 11 residues. Germline-derived CDR1 and CDR2 are MNHEY and SVGAGI. This CDR3 is CASSYANEQFF. In nucleotides, the CDR3 is TGTGCCAGCAGTTACGCCAATGAGCAGTTCTTC.

The chain recombines TRBV6-5 with TRBJ2-7; no clear D gene. Germline V gene lookup returns CDR1 MNHEY and CDR2 SVGAGI. Deletions cut 0 bases from V and 3 bases from J, with 12 bases between. CDR3 length: 15 residues. The CDR3: CASSYSSRRVYEQYF. The CDR3 DNA is TGTGCCAGCAGTTACTCGTCCAGGCGAGTCTACGAGCAGTACTTC.

This clonotype came up many times. J is TRBJ2-1 and V is TRBV30; D gene unclear. Trimming shortened V by 5 bases and J by 4 bases, and 6 bases separated the two germline ends. The CDR3 sequence is 11 residues long. Germline CDR1 GTSNPN, CDR2 SVGIG (reference sequence). CDR3 sequence: CAWEGYNEQFF. The DNA of the CDR3 is TGTGCCTGGGAAGGGTACAATGAGCAGTTCTTC.

The chain is built from TRBV28 and TRBJ1-6; 7 bases line up with TRBD1. J gave up 8 bases and V 10 bases, and 11 bases lay outside the gene matches. CDR3 length equals 14 residues. Germline CDR1 is MDHEN and CDR2 is SYDVKM. CDR3 region: CATSWAGGDSPLHF. The CDR3, as DNA: TGTGCCACCTCCTGGGCAGGGGGGGATTCACCCCTCCACTTT.

This chain uses TRBV5-1 with TRBJ1-2; 7 positions agree with TRBD1. Trimming at V came to 4 bases and at J to 8 bases, leaving 5 bases not matched to a gene. The CDR3 has 12 amino acids. Germline CDR1 SGHRS, CDR2 YFSETQ. The CDR3 region has the DNA TGCGCCAGCAGCCGACAGGGCGAGGGCTACACCTTC. Protein sequence: CASSRQGEGYTF.

This clonotype was observed many times. The chain links TRBV12-3 or TRBV12-4 to TRBJ1-5; 10 nucleotides line up with TRBD1. The CDR3 runs 17 residues. Trimming took 6 bases from V and 5 from J; bases not matched to a gene: 13. The CDR3 DNA sequence: TGTGCCAGCAGCCGCCGACAGGGGGCGAGTATCCATCAGCCCCAGCATTTT. This codes for CASSRRQGASIHQPQHF.

This clonotype was observed at least ten times. V and J are TRBV5-1 and TRBJ2-7; TRBD2 aligns across 10 bases. The J segment lost 7 bases and the V segment lost 4 bases, leaving 14 bases of the junction unmatched. Germline CDR1 is SGHRS and CDR2 is YFSETQ. This CDR3 has 16 amino acids. The CDR3 region is CASSRDSGRASREQYF. The CDR3 region has the DNA TGCGCCAGCAGCCGAGACAGCGGGAGGGCCTCTCGGGAGCAGTACTTC.

Here the CDR3 reads CSGARGQGRSAFF. DNA of the CDR3: TGCAGCGGTGCTAGGGGACAGGGTCGGTCGGCTTTCTTT. The chain carries TRBV29-1 and TRBJ1-1, with TRBD1 matching 9 bases. Per germline, CDR1 SQVTM and CDR2 ANQGSEA. V lost 7 bases to trimming and J lost 11 bases; unmatched junction nucleotides: 14. This CDR3 comprises 13 residues.